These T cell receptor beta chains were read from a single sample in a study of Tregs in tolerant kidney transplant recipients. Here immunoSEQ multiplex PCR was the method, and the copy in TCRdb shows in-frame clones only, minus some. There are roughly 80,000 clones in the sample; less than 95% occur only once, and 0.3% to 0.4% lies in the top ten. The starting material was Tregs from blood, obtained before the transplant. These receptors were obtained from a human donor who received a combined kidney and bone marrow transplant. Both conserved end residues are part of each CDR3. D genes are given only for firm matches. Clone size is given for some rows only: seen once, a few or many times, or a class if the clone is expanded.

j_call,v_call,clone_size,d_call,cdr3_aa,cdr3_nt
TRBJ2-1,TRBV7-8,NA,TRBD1,CASSAAGQGWNEQFF,TGTGCCAGCAGCGCCGCCGGACAGGGGTGGAATGAGCAGTTCTTC
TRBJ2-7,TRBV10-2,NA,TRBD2,CASRPGLERYEQYF,TGCGCCAGCAGACCGGGACTAGAACGTTACGAGCAGTACTTC
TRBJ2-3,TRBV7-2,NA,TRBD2,CASSLTVTSGRRSTDTQYF,TGTGCCAGCAGCCTGACGGTGACTAGCGGGAGAAGAAGCACAGATACGCAGTATTTT
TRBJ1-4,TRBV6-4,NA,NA,CASSDRVGNEKLFF,TGTGCCAGCAGTGACAGGGTTGGTAATGAAAAACTGTTTTTT
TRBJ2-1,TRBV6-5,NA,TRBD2,CASSSTSGDGFNEQFF,TGTGCCAGCAGTTCCACTAGCGGAGATGGGTTCAATGAGCAGTTCTTC
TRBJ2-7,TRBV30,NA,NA,CAWSWGGEQYF,TGTGCCTGGAGTTGGGGCGGGGAGCAGTACTTC
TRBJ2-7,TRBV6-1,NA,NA,CASSENSPYEQYF,TGTGCCAGCAGTGAAAACAGTCCCTACGAGCAGTACTTC
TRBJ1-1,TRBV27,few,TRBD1,CASSTRDRLNTEAFF,TGTGCCAGCAGTACCAGGGACAGATTGAACACTGAAGCTTTCTTT
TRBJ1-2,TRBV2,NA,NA,CASREESGRHLGTNYGYTF,TGTGCCAGCAGAGAAGAATCGGGCCGACACTTGGGAACTAACTATGGCTACACCTTC
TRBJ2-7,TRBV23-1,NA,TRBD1,CAKITGGSSYEQYF,TGCGCCAAGATAACAGGGGGCAGCTCCTACGAGCAGTACTTC
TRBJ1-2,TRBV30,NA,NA,CAWSLLIGGDGYTF,TGTGCCTGGAGTCTTCTAATCGGGGGCGATGGCTACACCTTC
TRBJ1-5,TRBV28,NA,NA,CASSWAEVNQPQHF,TGTGCCAGCAGTTGGGCAGAGGTAAATCAGCCCCAGCATTTT
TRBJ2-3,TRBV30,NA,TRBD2,CAWSVSGLTSGGTDTQYF,TGTGCCTGGAGTGTAAGCGGTCTGACTAGCGGGGGCACAGATACGCAGTATTTT
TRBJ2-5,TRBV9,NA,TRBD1,CASSSRTGLQETQYF,TGTGCCAGCAGCTCCCGGACAGGTCTTCAAGAGACCCAGTACTTC
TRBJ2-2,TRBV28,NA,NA,CASSPPRPTGELFF,TGTGCCAGCAGTCCTCCCCGGCCGACCGGGGAGCTGTTTTTT